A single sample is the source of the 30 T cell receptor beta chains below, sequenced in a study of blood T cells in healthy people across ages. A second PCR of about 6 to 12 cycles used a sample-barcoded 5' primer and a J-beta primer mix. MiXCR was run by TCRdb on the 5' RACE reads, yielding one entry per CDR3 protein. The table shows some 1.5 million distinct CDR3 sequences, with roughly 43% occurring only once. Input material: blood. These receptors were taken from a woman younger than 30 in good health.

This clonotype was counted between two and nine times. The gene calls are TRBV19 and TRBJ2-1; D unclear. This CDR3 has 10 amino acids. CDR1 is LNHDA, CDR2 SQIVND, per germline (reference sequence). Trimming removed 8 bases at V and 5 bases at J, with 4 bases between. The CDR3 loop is CASGNNEQFF. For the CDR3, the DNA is TGTGCCAGTGGGAACAATGAGCAGTTCTTC.

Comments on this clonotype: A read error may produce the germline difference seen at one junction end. DNA for the CDR3: TGTGCCAACAGTTACAAGCGTAGCTACGAGCAGTACTTC. It translates to CANSYKRSYEQYF. The chain joins TRBV6-5 to TRBJ2-7; D not resolved. In germline, CDR1 is MNHEY, CDR2 SVGAGI. The CDR3 runs to 13 residues.

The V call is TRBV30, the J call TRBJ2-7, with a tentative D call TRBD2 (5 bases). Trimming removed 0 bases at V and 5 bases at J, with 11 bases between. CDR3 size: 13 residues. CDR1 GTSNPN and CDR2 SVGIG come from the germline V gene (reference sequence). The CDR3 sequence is CAWSVRDRNEQYF. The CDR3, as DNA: TGTGCCTGGAGTGTCCGGGATAGGAACGAGCAGTACTTC.

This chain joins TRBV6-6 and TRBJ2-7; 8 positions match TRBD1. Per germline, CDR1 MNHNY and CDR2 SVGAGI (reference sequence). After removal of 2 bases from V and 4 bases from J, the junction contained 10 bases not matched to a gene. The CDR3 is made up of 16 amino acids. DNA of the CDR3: TGTGCCAGCAGTTACAGTCCCAGGGGGCGACTGTACGAGCAGTACTTC. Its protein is CASSYSPRGRLYEQYF.

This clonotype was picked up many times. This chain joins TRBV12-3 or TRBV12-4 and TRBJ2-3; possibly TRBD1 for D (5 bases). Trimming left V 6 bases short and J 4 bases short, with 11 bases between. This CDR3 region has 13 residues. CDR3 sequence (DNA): TGTGCCAGCAGCTTAAGGGGCGCAGATACGCAGTATTTT. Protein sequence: CASSLRGADTQYF.

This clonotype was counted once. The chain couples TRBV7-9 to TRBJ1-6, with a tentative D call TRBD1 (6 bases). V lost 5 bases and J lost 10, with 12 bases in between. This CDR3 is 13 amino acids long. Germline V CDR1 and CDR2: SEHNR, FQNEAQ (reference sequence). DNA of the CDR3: TGTGCCAGCAGCCTAACAGGGAAATCACCCCTCCACTTT. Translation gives CASSLTGKSPLHF. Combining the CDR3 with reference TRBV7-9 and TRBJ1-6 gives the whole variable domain DTGVSQNPRHKITKRGQNVTFRCDPISEHNRLYWYRQTLGQGPEFLTYFQNEAQLEKSRLLSDRFSAERPKGSFSTLEIQRTEQGDSAMYLCASSLTGKSPLHFGNGTRLTVT.

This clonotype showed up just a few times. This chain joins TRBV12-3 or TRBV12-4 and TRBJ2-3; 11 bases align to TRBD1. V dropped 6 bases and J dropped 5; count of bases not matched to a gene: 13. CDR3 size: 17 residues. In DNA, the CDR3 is TGTGCCAGCAGCCCCGGGACAGGGGGAGTGAGAGGAGATACGCAGTATTTT. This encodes CASSPGTGGVRGDTQYF.

CDR3 DNA: TGTGCCAGCAGCCACACTCCCGGGGACATCACAGATACGCAGTATTTT. Protein product: CASSHTPGDITDTQYF. The chain is built from TRBV7-9 and TRBJ2-3, with D possibly being TRBD1 (6 bases). Per germline, CDR1 SEHNR and CDR2 FQNEAQ (reference sequence). The length of the CDR3 is 16 residues. Trimming removed 5 bases at V and 2 bases at J, with 17 bases between.

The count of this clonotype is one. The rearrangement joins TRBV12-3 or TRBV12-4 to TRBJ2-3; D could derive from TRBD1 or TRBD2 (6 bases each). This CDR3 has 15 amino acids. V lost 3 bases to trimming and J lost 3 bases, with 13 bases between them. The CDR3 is CASSFTRGRTDTQYF. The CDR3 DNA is TGTGCCAGCAGTTTCACTCGGGGGCGAACAGATACGCAGTATTTT.

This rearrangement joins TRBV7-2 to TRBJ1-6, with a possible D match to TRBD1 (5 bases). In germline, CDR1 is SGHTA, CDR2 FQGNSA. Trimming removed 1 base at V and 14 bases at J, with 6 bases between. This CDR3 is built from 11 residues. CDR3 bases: TGTGCCAGCAGCTTAGTCAGGGCCCTCCACTTT. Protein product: CASSLVRALHF.

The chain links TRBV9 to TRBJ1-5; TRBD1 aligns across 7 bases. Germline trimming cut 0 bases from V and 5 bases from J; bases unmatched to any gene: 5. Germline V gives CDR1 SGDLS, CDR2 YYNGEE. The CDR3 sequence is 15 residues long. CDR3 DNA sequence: TGTGCCAGCAGCGTAGGGGCAGGGGGGTATCAGCCCCAGCATTTT. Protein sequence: CASSVGAGGYQPQHF.

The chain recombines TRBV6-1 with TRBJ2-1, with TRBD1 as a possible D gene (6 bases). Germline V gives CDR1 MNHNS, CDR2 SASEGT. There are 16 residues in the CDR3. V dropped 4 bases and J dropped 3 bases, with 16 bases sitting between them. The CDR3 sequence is CASSGQDPSDYNEQFF. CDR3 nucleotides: TGTGCCAGCAGTGGACAGGACCCGTCCGACTACAATGAGCAGTTCTTC.

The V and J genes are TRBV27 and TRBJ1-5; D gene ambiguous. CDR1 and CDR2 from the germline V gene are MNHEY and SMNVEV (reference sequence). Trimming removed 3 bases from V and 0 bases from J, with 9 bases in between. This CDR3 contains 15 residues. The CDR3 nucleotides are TGTGCCAGCAGTTTCGGGTTCGATAGCAATCAGCCCCAGCATTTT. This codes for CASSFGFDSNQPQHF.

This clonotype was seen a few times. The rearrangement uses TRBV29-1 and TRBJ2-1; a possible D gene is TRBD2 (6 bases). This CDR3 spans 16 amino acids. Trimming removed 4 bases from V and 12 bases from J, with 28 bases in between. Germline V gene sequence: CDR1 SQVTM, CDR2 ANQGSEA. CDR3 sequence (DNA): TGCAGCGTTGGGACGCTCTTCGGGACTGGGGTAACGGGGCAGTTCTTC. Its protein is CSVGTLFGTGVTGQFF.

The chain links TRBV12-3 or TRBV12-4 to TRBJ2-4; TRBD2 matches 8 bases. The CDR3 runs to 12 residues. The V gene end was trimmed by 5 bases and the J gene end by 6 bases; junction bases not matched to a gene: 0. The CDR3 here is CASSAGGNIQYF. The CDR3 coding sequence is TGTGCCAGCAGTGCGGGGGGAAACATTCAGTACTTC.

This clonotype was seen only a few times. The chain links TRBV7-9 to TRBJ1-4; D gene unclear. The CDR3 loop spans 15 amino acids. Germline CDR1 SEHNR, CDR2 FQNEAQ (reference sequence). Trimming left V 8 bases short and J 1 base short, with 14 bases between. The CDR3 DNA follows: TGTGCCAGCGGTTCGACGTCGGTAACTAATGAAAAACTGTTTTTT. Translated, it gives CASGSTSVTNEKLFF.

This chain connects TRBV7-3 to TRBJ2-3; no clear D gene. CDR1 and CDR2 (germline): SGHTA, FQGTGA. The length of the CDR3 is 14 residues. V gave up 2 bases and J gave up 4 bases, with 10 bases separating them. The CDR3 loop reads CASSLLAEADTQYF. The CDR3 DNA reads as TGTGCCAGCAGCTTACTGGCCGAGGCAGATACGCAGTATTTT.

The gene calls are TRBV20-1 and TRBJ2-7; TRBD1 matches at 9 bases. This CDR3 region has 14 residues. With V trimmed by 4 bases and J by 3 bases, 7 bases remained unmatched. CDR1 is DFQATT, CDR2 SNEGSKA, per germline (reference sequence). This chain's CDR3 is CSAKDRGNNYEQYF. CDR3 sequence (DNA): TGCAGTGCTAAGGACAGGGGAAATAACTACGAGCAGTACTTC.

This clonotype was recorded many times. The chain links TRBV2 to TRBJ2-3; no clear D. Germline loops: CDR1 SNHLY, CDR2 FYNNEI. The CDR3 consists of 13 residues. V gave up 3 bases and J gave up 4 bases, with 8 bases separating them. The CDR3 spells CASSDTPPDTQYF. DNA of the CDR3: TGTGCCAGCAGTGACACCCCCCCAGATACGCAGTATTTT.

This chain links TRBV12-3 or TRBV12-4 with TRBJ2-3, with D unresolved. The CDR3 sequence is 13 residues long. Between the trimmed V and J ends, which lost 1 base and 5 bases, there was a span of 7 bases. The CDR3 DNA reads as TGTGCCAGCAGTTTAGGGATAGAAGATACGCAGTATTTT. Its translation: CASSLGIEDTQYF.

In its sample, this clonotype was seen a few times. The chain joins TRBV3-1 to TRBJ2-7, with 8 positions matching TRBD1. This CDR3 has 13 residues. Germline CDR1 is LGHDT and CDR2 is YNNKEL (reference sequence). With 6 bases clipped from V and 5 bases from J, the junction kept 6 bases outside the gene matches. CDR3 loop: CASRQGVADEQYF. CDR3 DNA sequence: TGTGCCAGCAGACAGGGGGTAGCGGACGAGCAGTACTTC.

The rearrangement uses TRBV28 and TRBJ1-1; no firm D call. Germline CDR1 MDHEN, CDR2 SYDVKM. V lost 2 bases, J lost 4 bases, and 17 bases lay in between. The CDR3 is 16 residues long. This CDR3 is CASSLSPGSYSTEAFF. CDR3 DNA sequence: TGTGCCAGCAGTTTAAGCCCGGGATCGTATAGCACTGAAGCTTTCTTT. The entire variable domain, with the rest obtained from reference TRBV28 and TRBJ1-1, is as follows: DVKVTQSSRYLVKRTGEKVFLECVQDMDHENMFWYRQDPGLGLRLIYFSYDVKMKEKGDIPEGYSVSREKKERFSLILESASTNQTSMYLCASSLSPGSYSTEAFFGQGTRLTVV.

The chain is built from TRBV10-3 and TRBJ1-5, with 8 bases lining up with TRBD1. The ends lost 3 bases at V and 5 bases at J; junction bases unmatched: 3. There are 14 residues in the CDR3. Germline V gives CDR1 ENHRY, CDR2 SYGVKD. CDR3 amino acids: CAISEDRGDQPQHF. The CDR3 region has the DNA TGTGCCATCAGTGAAGACAGGGGTGATCAGCCCCAGCATTTT.

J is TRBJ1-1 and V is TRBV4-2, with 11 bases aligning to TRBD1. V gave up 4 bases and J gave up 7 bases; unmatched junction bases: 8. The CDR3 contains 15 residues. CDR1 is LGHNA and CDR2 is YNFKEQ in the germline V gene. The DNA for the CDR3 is TGTGCCAGCAGCCGGGGCAGGACAGGGGGCAGTGAAGCTTTCTTT. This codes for CASSRGRTGGSEAFF.

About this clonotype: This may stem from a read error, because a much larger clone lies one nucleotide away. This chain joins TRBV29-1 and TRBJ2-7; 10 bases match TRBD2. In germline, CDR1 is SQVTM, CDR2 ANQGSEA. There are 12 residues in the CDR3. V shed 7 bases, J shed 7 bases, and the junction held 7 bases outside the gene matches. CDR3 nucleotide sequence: TGCAGCGGGTCTAGCGGGAGCTATGAGCAGTACTTC. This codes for CSGSSGSYEQYF.

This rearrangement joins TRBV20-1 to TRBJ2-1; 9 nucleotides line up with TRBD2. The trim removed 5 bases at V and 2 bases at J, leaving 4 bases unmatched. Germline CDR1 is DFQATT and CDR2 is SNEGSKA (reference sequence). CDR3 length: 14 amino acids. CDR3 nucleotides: TGCAGTGCTTTGAGCGGGAGGCCCTACAATGAGCAGTTCTTC. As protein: CSALSGRPYNEQFF.

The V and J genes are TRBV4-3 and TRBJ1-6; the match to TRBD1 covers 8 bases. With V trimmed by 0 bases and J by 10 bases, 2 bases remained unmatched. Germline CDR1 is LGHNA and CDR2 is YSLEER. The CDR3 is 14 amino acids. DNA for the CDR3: TGCGCCAGCAGCCAAGAACAGGGGGGATCACCCCTCCACTTT. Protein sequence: CASSQEQGGSPLHF.

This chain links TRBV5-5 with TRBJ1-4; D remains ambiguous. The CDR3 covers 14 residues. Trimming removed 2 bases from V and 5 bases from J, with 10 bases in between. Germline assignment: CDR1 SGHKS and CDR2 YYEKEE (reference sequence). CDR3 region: CASSFWRSNEKLFF. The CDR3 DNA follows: TGTGCCAGCAGCTTCTGGCGGTCCAATGAAAAACTGTTTTTT.

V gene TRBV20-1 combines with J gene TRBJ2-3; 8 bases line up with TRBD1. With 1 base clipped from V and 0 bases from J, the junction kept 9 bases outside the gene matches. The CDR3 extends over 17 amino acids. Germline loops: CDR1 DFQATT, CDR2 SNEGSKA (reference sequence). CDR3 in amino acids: CSARGPLGTGSTDTQYF. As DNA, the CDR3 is TGCAGTGCTAGAGGTCCCCTCGGGACAGGAAGCACAGATACGCAGTATTTT.

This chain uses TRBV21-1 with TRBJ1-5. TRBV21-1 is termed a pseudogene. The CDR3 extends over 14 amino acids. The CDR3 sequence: CASSGGVCNQPQHF. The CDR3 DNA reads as TGTGCCAGCTCGGGGGGGGTTTGCAATCAGCCCCAGCATTTT.